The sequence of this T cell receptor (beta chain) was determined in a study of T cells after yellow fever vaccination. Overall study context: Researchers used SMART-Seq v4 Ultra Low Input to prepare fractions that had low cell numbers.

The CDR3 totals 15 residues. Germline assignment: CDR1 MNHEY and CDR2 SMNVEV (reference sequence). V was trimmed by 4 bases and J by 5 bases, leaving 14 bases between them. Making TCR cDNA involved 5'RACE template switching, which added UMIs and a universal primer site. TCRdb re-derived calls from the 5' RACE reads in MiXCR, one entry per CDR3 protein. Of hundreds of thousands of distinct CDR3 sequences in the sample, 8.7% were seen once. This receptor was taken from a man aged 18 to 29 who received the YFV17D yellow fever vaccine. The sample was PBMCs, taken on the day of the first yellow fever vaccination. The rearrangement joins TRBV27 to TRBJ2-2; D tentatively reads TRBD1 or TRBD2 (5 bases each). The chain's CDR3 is CASSSGTDGTGELFF. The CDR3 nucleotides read TGTGCCAGCAGTTCCGGGACGGACGGGACCGGGGAGCTGTTTTTT.